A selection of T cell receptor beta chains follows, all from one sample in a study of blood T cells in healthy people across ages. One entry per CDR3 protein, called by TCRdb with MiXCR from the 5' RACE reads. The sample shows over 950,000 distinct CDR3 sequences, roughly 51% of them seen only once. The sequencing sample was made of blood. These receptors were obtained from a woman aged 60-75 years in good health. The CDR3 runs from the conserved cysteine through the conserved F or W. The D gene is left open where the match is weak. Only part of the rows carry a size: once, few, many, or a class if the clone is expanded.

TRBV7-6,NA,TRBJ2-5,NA,CASSLWGSPQETQYF,TGTGCCAGCAGCTTATGGGGGAGCCCCCAAGAGACCCAGTACTTC
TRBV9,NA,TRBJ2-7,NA,CASSVGSGFYEQYF,TGTGCCAGCAGCGTAGGTAGCGGATTCTACGAGCAGTACTTC
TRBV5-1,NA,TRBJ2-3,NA,CTSSLDGQRTDTQYF,TGCACCAGCAGCTTGGACGGACAACGCACAGATACGCAGTATTTT
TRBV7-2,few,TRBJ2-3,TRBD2,CASSLGGRARDTQYF,TGTGCCAGCAGCTTGGGCGGGAGGGCGAGGGATACGCAGTATTTT
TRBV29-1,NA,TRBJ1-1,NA,CSVVKTAGTEAFF,TGCAGCGTTGTAAAGACAGCGGGGACTGAAGCTTTCTTT
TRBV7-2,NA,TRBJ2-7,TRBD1,CASSLQQGAYEQYF,TGTGCCAGCAGCCTGCAGCAGGGGGCCTACGAGCAGTACTTC
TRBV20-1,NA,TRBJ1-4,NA,CSARRHRFNEKLFF,TGCAGTGCTAGACGACACAGATTTAATGAAAAACTGTTTTTT
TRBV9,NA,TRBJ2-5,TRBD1,CASSNHRGSETQYF,TGTGCCAGCAGCAATCACAGGGGATCGGAGACCCAGTACTTC
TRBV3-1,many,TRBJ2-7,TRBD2,CASSQDWGLGGRRNEQYF,TGTGCCAGCAGCCAAGATTGGGGGTTGGGCGGGAGGAGGAACGAGCAGTACTTC
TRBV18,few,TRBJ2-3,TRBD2,CASSRTPGTSGNTQYF,TGTGCCAGCTCACGAACACCCGGGACTAGCGGGAACACGCAGTATTTT
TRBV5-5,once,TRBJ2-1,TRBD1,CASSLEWDTGGQFF,TGTGCCAGCAGCTTGGAGTGGGACACAGGGGGTCAGTTCTTC
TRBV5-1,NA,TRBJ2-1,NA,CASSSRTAGPGYNEQFF,TGCGCCAGCAGCTCCCGGACGGCCGGCCCCGGGTACAATGAGCAGTTCTTC
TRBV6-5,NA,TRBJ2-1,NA,CASSYSLGTLTGQFF,TGTGCCAGCAGTTACTCTTTGGGGACGTTGACAGGGCAGTTCTTC
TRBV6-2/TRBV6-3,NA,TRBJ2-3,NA,CASSYVLGPSTDTQYF,TGTGCCAGCAGTTACGTTCTGGGACCGAGCACAGATACGCAGTATTTT
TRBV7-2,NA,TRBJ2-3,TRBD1,CASSPPGTGRDTQYF,TGTGCCAGCAGCCCCCCCGGGACAGGGAGGGATACGCAGTATTTT
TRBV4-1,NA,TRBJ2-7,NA,CASSLRTDYEQYF,TGCGCCAGCAGCCTCCGGACAGACTACGAGCAGTACTTC
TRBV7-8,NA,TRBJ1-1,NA,CASSFGHSAGPEAFF,TGTGCCAGCAGCTTCGGACACTCGGCGGGCCCTGAAGCTTTCTTT
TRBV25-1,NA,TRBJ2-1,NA,CASSEGENSYNEQFF,TGTGCCAGCAGTGAAGGGGAAAACTCCTACAATGAGCAGTTCTTC
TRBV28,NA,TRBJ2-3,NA,CASKIGGQRDTQYF,TGTGCCAGTAAGATTGGGGGGCAAAGAGATACGCAGTATTTT
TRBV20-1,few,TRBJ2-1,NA,CSAHRHGGNEQFF,TGCAGTGCTCACAGACACGGAGGTAATGAGCAGTTCTTC
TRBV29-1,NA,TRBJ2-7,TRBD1,CSVDRGGGNEQYF,TGCAGCGTCGACAGGGGAGGTGGGAACGAGCAGTACTTC
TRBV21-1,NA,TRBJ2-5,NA,CASTVDRDETQYF,TGTGCCAGCACCGTTGACAGGGACGAGACCCAGTACTTC
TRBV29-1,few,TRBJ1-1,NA,CSVGVNTEAFF,TGCAGCGTTGGTGTGAACACTGAAGCTTTCTTT
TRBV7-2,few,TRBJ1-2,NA,CASSVSTSNYGYTF,TGTGCCAGCAGCGTAAGTACGAGTAACTATGGCTACACCTTC
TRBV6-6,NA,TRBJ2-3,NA,CASRGFGGPSTDTQYF,TGTGCCAGCCGGGGCTTTGGGGGCCCTAGCACAGATACGCAGTATTTT
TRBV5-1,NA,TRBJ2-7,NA,CASSQYLDPTRNYEQYF,TGCGCCAGCAGCCAATACTTAGACCCGACTCGAAACTACGAGCAGTACTTC
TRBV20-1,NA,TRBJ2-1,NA,CSARHTWGRSPHNEQFF,TGCAGTGCTAGACATACCTGGGGGCGTTCACCTCATAATGAGCAGTTCTTC
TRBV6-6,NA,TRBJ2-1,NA,CASSTAVYEQFF,TGTGCCAGCAGCACAGCGGTGTATGAGCAGTTCTTC
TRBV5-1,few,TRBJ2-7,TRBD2,CASSSTIGGSYEQYF,TGCGCCAGCAGCTCCACGATCGGGGGGTCCTACGAGCAGTACTTC
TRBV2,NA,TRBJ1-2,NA,CASCRGNHGYTF,TGTGCCAGCTGTAGGGGGAACCATGGCTACACCTTC
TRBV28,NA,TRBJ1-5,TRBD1,CASKRDRAGDSNQPQHF,TGTGCCAGCAAAAGGGACAGGGCGGGGGATAGCAATCAGCCCCAGCATTTT
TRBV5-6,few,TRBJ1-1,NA,CASSTRQTNTEAFF,TGTGCCAGCAGCACCCGACAGACTAACACTGAAGCTTTCTTT
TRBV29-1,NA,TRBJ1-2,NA,CSVGELYGYTF,TGCAGCGTTGGGGAACTCTATGGCTACACCTTC
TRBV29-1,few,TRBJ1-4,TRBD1,CSVLPPGQHSELFF,TGCAGCGTTCTCCCCCCGGGACAGCATTCTGAACTGTTTTTT
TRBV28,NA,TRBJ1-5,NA,CASSLGHRASNQPQHF,TGTGCCAGCAGTTTGGGGCATCGGGCCTCAAATCAGCCCCAGCATTTT
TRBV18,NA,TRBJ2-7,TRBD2,CASSPLAEFYEQYF,TGTGCCAGCTCACCGCTAGCGGAGTTCTACGAGCAGTACTTC
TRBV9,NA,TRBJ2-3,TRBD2,CASSSRTSGWTDTQYF,TGTGCCAGCAGCTCCCGGACTAGCGGGTGGACAGATACGCAGTATTTT
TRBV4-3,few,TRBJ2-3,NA,CASSRLITDTQYF,TGCGCCAGCAGCCGCCTAATCACAGATACGCAGTATTTT
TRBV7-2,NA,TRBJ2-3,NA,CASSLEERVPYTQYF,TGTGCCAGCAGCTTAGAAGAAAGGGTCCCGTATACGCAGTATTTT
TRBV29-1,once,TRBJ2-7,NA,CSVSGGEQYF,TGCAGCGTTAGCGGTGGTGAGCAGTACTTC
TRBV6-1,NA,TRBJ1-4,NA,CASSEIRATNEKLFF,TGTGCCAGCAGTGAAATCAGGGCTACTAATGAAAAACTGTTTTTT
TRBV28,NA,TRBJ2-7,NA,CASSFPGGAYEQYF,TGTGCCAGCAGCTTCCCCGGGGGTGCCTACGAGCAGTACTTC
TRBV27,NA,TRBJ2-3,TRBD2,CVSSPLAGGQEDTQYF,TGTGTCAGCAGTCCCCTAGCGGGAGGCCAGGAAGATACGCAGTATTTT
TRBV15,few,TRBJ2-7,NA,CATSRQTGFYEQYF,TGTGCCACCAGCAGACAAACAGGGTTTTACGAGCAGTACTTC
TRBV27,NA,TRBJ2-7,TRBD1,CASNPTGGFYEQYF,TGTGCCAGCAATCCGACAGGGGGTTTCTACGAGCAGTACTTC
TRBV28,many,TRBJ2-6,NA,CASSPEGGGANVLTF,TGTGCCAGCAGTCCCGAGGGGGGCGGGGCCAACGTCCTGACTTTC
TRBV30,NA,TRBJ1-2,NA,CAWSVNGLGYTF,TGTGCCTGGAGTGTAAACGGTCTCGGCTACACCTTC